Shown below are 15 T cell receptor beta chains from a single sample sequenced in a study of beta chain features in type 1 diabetes. Expressed TCRB transcripts were sequenced because the isolated RNA had all been reverse transcribed beforehand. TCRdb's copy holds only in-frame clones and misses some; the assay was immunoSEQ multiplex PCR. The sample records hundreds of thousands of clones, roughly a sixth being singletons. Sequencing was carried out using naive CD4+ T cells from blood. The source of these receptors is a woman under 30 in good health.

The chain joins TRBV4-2 to TRBJ2-7, with 9 bases that match TRBD1. From germline, CDR1 is LGHNA and CDR2 YNFKEQ. Trimming cost V 5 bases and J 5 bases; bases outside gene matches: 10. The CDR3 has 15 residues. CDR3: CASSSPGQGSDEQYF. CDR3 nucleotides: TGTGCCAGCAGCTCCCCGGGACAGGGTTCTGACGAGCAGTACTTC.

This clone was picked up a small number of times. The rearrangement joins TRBV19 to TRBJ2-1; 7 bases are a match to TRBD2. Germline CDR1 LNHDA, CDR2 SQIVND (reference sequence). The CDR3 spans 17 residues. The V gene end was trimmed by 5 bases and the J gene end by 0 bases; junction bases not matched to a gene: 10. CDR3 residues: CASSQTSLVSSYNEQFF. The CDR3 region has the DNA TGTGCCAGTAGTCAGACTAGCTTGGTCAGCTCCTACAATGAGCAGTTCTTC. Supplemented by reference TRBV19 and TRBJ2-1, the full variable domain reads DGGITQSPKYLFRKEGQNVTLSCEQNLNHDAMYWYRQDPGQGLRLIYYSQIVNDFQKGDIAEGYSVSREKKESFPLTVTSAQKNPTAFYLCASSQTSLVSSYNEQFFGPGTRLTVL.

This chain uses TRBV5-6 with TRBJ2-7; the D is unclear. The germline V gene encodes CDR1 SGHDT and CDR2 YYEEEE. The V gene lost 2 bases and the J gene lost 1 base, with 7 bases spanning the gap. CDR3 length equals 13 residues. CDR3 protein: CASSFRSSYEQYF. The DNA of the CDR3 is TGTGCCAGCAGCTTCCGCAGTTCCTACGAGCAGTACTTC. Variable domain in full (rest from reference TRBV5-6 and TRBJ2-7): DAGVTQSPTHLIKTRGQQVTLRCSPKSGHDTVSWYQQALGQGPQFIFQYYEEEERQRGNFPDRFSGHQFPNYSSELNVNALLLGDSALYLCASSFRSSYEQYFGPGTRLTVT.

V is TRBV5-1 and J is TRBJ1-5, with a tentative D call TRBD1 (5 bases). The CDR3 runs 14 residues. The germline V gene has CDR1 SGHRS and CDR2 YFSETQ. V lost 3 bases, J lost 6 bases, and 13 bases lay in between. The CDR3 nucleotides are TGCGCCAGCAGCTGGGGGGAAAGCGGTCAGCCCCAGCATTTT. It yields the protein CASSWGESGQPQHF.

This clone has more than one count but fewer than ten. This chain links TRBV10-3 with TRBJ1-1, with unresolved D. V was shortened by 7 bases and J by 6 bases, with 24 bases between the two germline ends. The CDR3 extends over 16 amino acids. Germline V gene data show CDR1 as ENHRY and CDR2 as SYGVKD. CDR3 DNA: TGTGCCATCAACGGCCAGAAGATCGACGAAGACTCTGAAGCTTTCTTT. Translated: CAINGQKIDEDSEAFF.

This clone has more than one count but fewer than ten. The rearrangement uses TRBV10-3 and TRBJ2-7; 8 bases agree with TRBD1. The ends lost 5 bases at V and 0 bases at J; junction bases unmatched: 6. Looked up from germline, CDR1 is ENHRY and CDR2 is SYGVKD. The CDR3 is 15 residues long. This chain's CDR3 is CAISKGQEVSYEQYF. The CDR3, as DNA: TGTGCCATCAGTAAGGGACAGGAGGTCTCCTACGAGCAGTACTTC.

This clone was counted a few times. This chain uses TRBV7-2 with TRBJ1-5, with D hard to call. Trimming shortened V by 5 bases and J by 6 bases, and 11 bases separated the two germline ends. Germline CDR1 reads SGHTA; CDR2 reads FQGNSA. This CDR3 comprises 13 residues. The CDR3 region is CASSPGVVQPQHF. The CDR3 nucleotides are TGTGCCAGCAGCCCTGGGGTGGTTCAGCCCCAGCATTTT.

This sequence joins TRBV10-3 and TRBJ2-1; 7 bases are shared with TRBD2. V lost 2 bases and J lost 5; bases outside the gene matches: 0. Germline V lookup: CDR1 ENHRY, CDR2 SYGVKD. The CDR3 runs to 13 residues. This CDR3 reads CAISEREDNEQFF. Here the CDR3 DNA reads TGTGCCATCAGTGAGCGGGAGGACAATGAGCAGTTCTTC.

This clone was found a few times. The chain couples TRBV6-5 to TRBJ2-1, with 9 bases lining up with TRBD1. The CDR3 runs 15 residues. V was pared by 5 bases and J by 7 bases, with 9 bases of the junction left unmatched. The germline gives CDR1 MNHEY, CDR2 SVGAGI. This chain's CDR3 is CASSLTPGTGNEQFF. DNA for the CDR3: TGTGCCAGCAGTCTCACCCCCGGGACAGGGAATGAGCAGTTCTTC.

The CDR3 here is CASSPPEDSNQPQHF. The CDR3 bases are TGTGCCAGCAGCCCTCCGGAGGATAGCAATCAGCCCCAGCATTTT. This chain joins TRBV7-9 and TRBJ1-5; unclear D gene. Trimming pared 5 bases from V and 0 bases from J, leaving 11 bases between. This CDR3 region has 15 residues. CDR1 is SEHNR, CDR2 FQNEAQ, per germline (reference sequence).

This sequence joins TRBV7-2 and TRBJ2-1; 13 bases are a match to TRBD2. With V trimmed by 0 bases and J by 7 bases, 3 bases remained unmatched. CDR1 is SGHTA, CDR2 FQGNSA, per germline. The CDR3 extends over 16 amino acids. The CDR3 protein is CASSLAWTSGRNEQFF. In nucleotides, the CDR3 is TGTGCCAGCAGCTTAGCATGGACTAGCGGGAGAAATGAGCAGTTCTTC.

There are a few counts of this clone. V is TRBV29-1 and J is TRBJ2-1, with unresolved D. CDR3 size: 12 residues. Germline CDR1 is SQVTM and CDR2 is ANQGSEA. Trimming shortened V by 4 bases and J by 8 bases, and 12 bases separated the two germline ends. The chain's CDR3 is CSVGPSLDEQFF. DNA of the CDR3: TGCAGCGTTGGACCTTCCCTCGATGAGCAGTTCTTC.

A few counts support this clone. The rearrangement uses TRBV2 and TRBJ1-1; possible D gene TRBD1, 5 bases. The CDR3 runs 14 residues. The V end lost 7 bases, the J end lost 7 bases, and 19 bases lay between the germline ends. Per germline, CDR1 SNHLY and CDR2 FYNNEI. CDR3 amino acids: CASIPLTGAGEAFF. As DNA, the CDR3 is TGTGCCAGCATTCCTTTAACCGGGGCAGGTGAAGCTTTCTTT.

The chain carries TRBV27 and TRBJ2-7; 11 bases agree with TRBD2. J gave up 3 bases and V 8 bases, and 3 bases lay outside the gene matches. Germline values: CDR1 MNHEY, CDR2 SMNVEV (reference sequence). This CDR3 has 13 amino acids. This chain's CDR3 is CASRLAGGYEQYF. CDR3 DNA sequence: TGTGCCAGCCGTCTAGCGGGGGGCTACGAGCAGTACTTC.

Only a few counts were recorded for this clone. The chain uses TRBV7-3 and TRBJ1-4; tentatively, D is TRBD1 (5 bases). Trimming removed 2 bases from V and 7 bases from J, with 8 bases in between. The CDR3 runs 13 residues. In germline, CDR1 is SGHTA, CDR2 FQGTGA. Written as DNA, the CDR3 is TGTGCCAGCAGCTTACAGGGATCTGAAAAACTGTTTTTT. The encoded protein is CASSLQGSEKLFF.